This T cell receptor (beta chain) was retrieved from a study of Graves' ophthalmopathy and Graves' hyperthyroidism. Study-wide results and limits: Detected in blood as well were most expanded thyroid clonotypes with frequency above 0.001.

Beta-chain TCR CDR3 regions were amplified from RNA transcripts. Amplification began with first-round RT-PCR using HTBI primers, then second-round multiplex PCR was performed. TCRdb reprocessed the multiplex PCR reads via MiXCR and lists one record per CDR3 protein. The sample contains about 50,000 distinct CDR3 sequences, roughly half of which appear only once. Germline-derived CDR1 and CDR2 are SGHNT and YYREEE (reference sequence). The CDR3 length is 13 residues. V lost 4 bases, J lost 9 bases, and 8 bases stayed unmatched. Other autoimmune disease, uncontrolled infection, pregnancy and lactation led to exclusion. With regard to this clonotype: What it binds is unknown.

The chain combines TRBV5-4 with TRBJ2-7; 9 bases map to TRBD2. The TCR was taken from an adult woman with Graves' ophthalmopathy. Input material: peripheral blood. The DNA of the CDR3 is TGTGCCAGCAGCCCGCGGGGGGGCGGCCGGCAGTACTTC. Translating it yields CASSPRGGGRQYF.